These 23 T cell receptor beta chains came from one sample sequenced in a study of blood T cell repertoires in COVID-19. Sequencing was performed with immunoSEQ multiplex PCR; in TCRdb, only in-frame clones are kept and a portion is missing. Of some 41,000 clones in the sample, 80% to 90% are singletons; the top ten hold 15% to 19%. The specimen sequenced was peripheral blood. The receptor set was obtained from an older man with active COVID-19.

This chain connects TRBV29-1 to TRBJ2-3; 9 bases align to TRBD2. The CDR3 loop spans 13 amino acids. With 4 bases clipped from V and 5 bases from J, the junction kept 4 bases outside the gene matches. Germline lookup yields CDR1 SQVTM and CDR2 ANQGSEA. CDR3 in amino acids: CSVGPSGVDTQYF. Here the CDR3 DNA reads TGCAGCGTTGGGCCTAGCGGGGTAGATACGCAGTATTTT.

The V call is TRBV15, the J call TRBJ2-2; TRBD1 is a possible D gene (6 bases). This CDR3 comprises 17 residues. Germline CDR1 reads LNHNV; CDR2 reads YYDKDF (reference sequence). The germline V and J ends were trimmed by 2 bases and 4 bases, with 17 bases remaining between them. CDR3 protein: CATSRPPTGWGTGELFF. In DNA, the CDR3 is TGTGCCACCAGCAGACCCCCCACAGGGTGGGGCACCGGGGAGCTGTTTTTT.

This rearrangement joins TRBV2 to TRBJ1-2; D remains ambiguous. Trimming stripped 4 bases from V and 4 bases from J, with 7 bases between. The germline CDR1 and CDR2 sequences are SNHLY and FYNNEI. This CDR3 comprises 12 residues. The CDR3 DNA is TGTGCCAGCAGTGTTTTTCGCTATGGCTACACCTTC. It encodes CASSVFRYGYTF.

The CDR3 spells CASSLQRTGRITTGTDTQYF. Written as DNA, the CDR3 is TGTGCCAGCAGTTTACAAAGGACAGGTCGGATAACTACGGGCACAGATACGCAGTATTTT. The chain employs TRBV27 and TRBJ2-3; 7 bases are shared with TRBD1. The CDR3 contains 20 residues. The germline V gene has CDR1 MNHEY and CDR2 SMNVEV (reference sequence). J lost 1 base, V lost 2 bases, and 18 bases had no gene match.

The chain has TRBV11-3 and TRBJ2-7; D possibly corresponds to TRBD1 (5 bases). V lost 0 bases, J lost 3 bases, and 12 bases lay in between. CDR3 size: 15 residues. Germline V CDR1 and CDR2: SGHNT, YENEEA. CDR3 in DNA: TGTGCCAGCAGCTTAGACACAGGCTCTAACTACGAGCAGTACTTC. This sequence encodes CASSLDTGSNYEQYF.

The chain employs TRBV12-3 or TRBV12-4 and TRBJ2-7; D remains unclear. The CDR3 contains 12 residues. The V end was cut by 4 bases, the J end by 6 bases, with 10 bases between. The CDR3 is CASSSVMSEQYF. DNA of the CDR3: TGTGCCAGCAGTTCCGTCATGAGCGAGCAGTACTTC.

V usage is TRBV9 and J usage is TRBJ2-7; possibly TRBD2 for D (6 bases). Germline V gene lookup returns CDR1 SGDLS and CDR2 YYNGEE. Deletions cut 3 bases from V and 4 bases from J, with 14 bases between. The CDR3 has 14 amino acids. CDR3 in amino acids: CASSATGLPYEQYF. As DNA, the CDR3 is TGTGCCAGCAGCGCGACGGGACTTCCGTACGAGCAGTACTTC.

The V and J genes are TRBV7-2 and TRBJ2-3; 10 bases agree with TRBD2. The CDR3 sequence is 17 residues long. Germline CDR1 reads SGHTA; CDR2 reads FQGNSA. With V trimmed by 5 bases and J by 1 base, 9 bases remained unmatched. DNA for the CDR3: TGTGCCAGCAGCCCCGCCGCCCTAGCGGGGGGCACAGATACGCAGTATTTT. Residues: CASSPAALAGGTDTQYF.

This rearrangement joins TRBV11-2 to TRBJ1-6; D is unclear. The CDR3 sequence is 15 residues long. V lost 1 base and J 8 bases, leaving 12 bases between the germline ends. Looked up from germline, CDR1 is SGHAT and CDR2 is FQNNGV. CDR3 in DNA: TGTGCCAGCAGCTTAGCGGGAGGGAGGGATTCACCCCTCCACTTT. It yields the protein CASSLAGGRDSPLHF.

The chain carries TRBV21-1 and TRBJ1-1; TRBD1 reflects the table's D call only, with no check against the DNA. TRBV21-1 counts as a pseudogene. This CDR3 has 16 residues. For the CDR3, the DNA is TGTGCCAGCATCCTCCGGGACAGGGGTCATTTGGGTGAAGCTTTCTTT. It is translated as CASILRDRGHLGEAFF.

The chain recombines TRBV4-1 with TRBJ2-1; TRBD2 matches 8 bases. V trimming: 4 bases; J trimming: 5 bases; junction bases outside the gene matches: 10. Germline V gene data show CDR1 as MGHRA and CDR2 as YSYEKL. CDR3 length: 16 residues. CDR3 nucleotide sequence: TGCGCCAGCAGCCTTCGGGGGGGCTGGGTGGACAATGAGCAGTTCTTC. As protein: CASSLRGGWVDNEQFF.

V usage is TRBV11-2 and J usage is TRBJ2-3, with 8 bases that match TRBD1. V trimming: 4 bases; J trimming: 0 bases; junction bases outside the gene matches: 3. Germline CDR1 reads SGHAT; CDR2 reads FQNNGV. The CDR3 consists of 15 residues. The CDR3 DNA reads as TGTGCCAGCAGCTCCAGGACAGGGAGCACAGATACGCAGTATTTT. It encodes CASSSRTGSTDTQYF.

V usage is TRBV5-1 and J usage is TRBJ2-7, with D possibly matching TRBD1 (6 bases). Trimming took off 1 base at V and 1 base at J, with 9 bases between the two ends. CDR3 size: 14 residues. From germline, CDR1 is SGHRS and CDR2 YFSETQ. The CDR3 DNA reads as TGCGCCAGCAGCTTGTTGGACAGTTCCTACGAGCAGTACTTC. Translation: CASSLLDSSYEQYF.

The chain has TRBV28 and TRBJ2-3; D ambiguous. With 2 bases removed from V and 0 bases from J, the gap between germline ends came to 3 bases. CDR3 length: 13 residues. From germline, CDR1 is MDHEN and CDR2 SYDVKM. The DNA for the CDR3 is TGTGCCAGCAGTTTACCGAGCACAGATACGCAGTATTTT. Protein product: CASSLPSTDTQYF. Supplemented by reference TRBV28 and TRBJ2-3, the full variable domain reads DVKVTQSSRYLVKRTGEKVFLECVQDMDHENMFWYRQDPGLGLRLIYFSYDVKMKEKGDIPEGYSVSREKKERFSLILESASTNQTSMYLCASSLPSTDTQYFGPGTRLTVL.

This clone was counted a few times. This chain uses TRBV3-1 (or the pseudogene TRBV3-2) with TRBJ2-3; TRBD2 might be the D (5 bases). The CDR3 totals 13 residues. CDR1 and CDR2 from the germline V gene are LGHDT and YNNKEL (reference sequence). V was trimmed by 5 bases and J by 8 bases, leaving 14 bases between them. The CDR3 DNA reads TGTGCCAGCAGCGGACGGGAATTTGGTACGCAGTATTTT. This encodes CASSGREFGTQYF.

This rearrangement joins TRBV3-1 (or the pseudogene TRBV3-2) to TRBJ2-7, with D possibly matching TRBD2 (5 bases). CDR1 and CDR2 from the germline V gene are LGHDT and YNNKEL (reference sequence). With 4 bases removed from V and 5 bases from J, the gap between germline ends came to 9 bases. This CDR3 has 12 amino acids. CDR3 sequence: CASSPLGNEQYF. Here the CDR3 DNA reads TGTGCCAGCAGCCCTCTCGGGAACGAGCAGTACTTC.

The V and J genes are TRBV28 and TRBJ1-3; TRBD1 matches 9 bases. With V trimmed by 4 bases and J by 4 bases, 11 bases remained unmatched. This CDR3 is built from 17 residues. The germline V gene encodes CDR1 MDHEN and CDR2 SYDVKM. CDR3 loop: CASSSPGQGRRGNTIYF. CDR3 DNA: TGTGCCAGCAGTTCACCGGGACAGGGTCGTAGAGGAAACACCATATATTTT.

The J gene is TRBJ2-5, the V gene TRBV5-1; TRBD2 matches 7 bases. Germline values: CDR1 SGHRS, CDR2 YFSETQ. The CDR3 is made up of 16 amino acids. The V gene end was trimmed by 1 base and the J gene end by 1 base; junction bases not matched to a gene: 7. The CDR3 DNA sequence: TGCGCCAGCAGCTTGTCGGGGACTACCTCCCAAGAGACCCAGTACTTC. Residues: CASSLSGTTSQETQYF. Supplemented by reference TRBV5-1 and TRBJ2-5, the full variable domain reads KAGVTQTPRYLIKTRGQQVTLSCSPISGHRSVSWYQQTPGQGLQFLFEYFSETQRNKGNFPGRFSGRQFSNSRSEMNVSTLELGDSALYLCASSLSGTTSQETQYFGPGTRLLVL.

This chain links TRBV3-1 (or the pseudogene TRBV3-2) with TRBJ2-1, with a possible D match to TRBD2 (7 bases). CDR1 and CDR2 from the germline V gene are LGHDT and YNNKEL (reference sequence). Trimming took 6 bases from V and 13 from J, leaving 16 bases between them. This CDR3 comprises 12 residues. The CDR3 DNA reads as TGTGCCAGCAGTTTAGGCGGGGGCTCACAGTTCTTC. This translates into CASSLGGGSQFF.

J is TRBJ1-4 and V is TRBV6-1; the match to TRBD1 covers 7 bases. This CDR3 spans 17 amino acids. With 1 base clipped from V and 3 bases from J, the junction kept 8 bases outside the gene matches. Per the germline V gene, CDR1 is MNHNS and CDR2 is SASEGT. This chain's CDR3 is CASSEGGRGKANEKLFF. The CDR3 nucleotides read TGTGCCAGCAGTGAAGGTGGCAGGGGGAAAGCTAATGAAAAACTGTTTTTT.

This chain links TRBV7-2 with TRBJ1-4; 11 nucleotides align to TRBD1. This CDR3 has 15 residues. Germline CDR1 SGHTA, CDR2 FQGNSA. V was clipped by 5 bases and J by 8 bases; unmatched bases: 7. The CDR3 protein is CASSRTGGASEKLFF. The CDR3 DNA sequence: TGTGCCAGCAGCCGGACAGGGGGCGCGAGCGAAAAACTGTTTTTT.

The chain uses TRBV7-2 and TRBJ2-6; no firm D call. Germline CDR1 is SGHTA and CDR2 is FQGNSA. Deletions cut 8 bases from V and 1 base from J, with 9 bases between. The CDR3 runs 14 residues. The chain's CDR3 is CASDDSSGANVLTF. CDR3 DNA sequence: TGTGCCAGCGACGACTCATCTGGGGCCAACGTCCTGACTTTC.

The rearrangement uses TRBV12-3 or TRBV12-4 and TRBJ1-3; D possibly corresponds to TRBD1 (5 bases). Deletions cut 4 bases from V and 4 bases from J, with 8 bases between. CDR3 size: 13 residues. The CDR3 reads CASSSWTGNTIYF. The CDR3 DNA reads as TGTGCCAGCAGTTCCTGGACAGGAAACACCATATATTTT.